This record concerns one TCR beta chain sequence. Its antigen remains unknown. This sample stems from a study of T cell responses to AZD1222 COVID-19 vaccine. General observations from the study: Donors were largely white British and mainly female; clonal diversity was possibly underestimated.

CDR3 length equals 12 residues. The V end lost 5 bases, the J end lost 6 bases, and 10 bases lay between the germline ends. Data came from immunoSEQ multiplex PCR; TCRdb stores just in-frame clones and leaves some out. The sample has around 100,000 clones, roughly 88% seen once. The TCR sequence derives from an adult in good health. This material consisted of peripheral blood, taken on day 0 of AZD1222 vaccination. This chain uses TRBV12-3 or TRBV12-4 with TRBJ1-2; D is ambiguous. The CDR3 loop is CASSGDGHGYTF. CDR3 coding DNA: TGTGCCAGCAGTGGTGACGGTCATGGCTACACCTTC.